These T cell receptor beta chains were read from a single sample in a study of shared clonotypes between healthy human individuals. Profiling relied on immunoSEQ multiplex PCR, and the TCRdb table lists in-frame clones only, not all of them. Seen here are approximately 1,000,000 clones, 75% to 85% observed once, and the top ten hold 0.5% to 0.6%. Source material: memory CD4+ T cells from PBMCs. These receptors all stem from a man younger than 30 in good health. Some clones in this sample may be carry-over from other donors' samples. Both conserved end residues are part of each CDR3. A D gene is named only where the DNA matches it firmly. Only part of the rows carry a size: once, few, many, or a class if the clone is expanded.

>.|TRBV5-1|TRBJ2-7|.
CASSLDPNSYEQYF
TGCGCCAGCAGCTTGGACCCTAATTCCTACGAGCAGTACTTC
>.|TRBV12-5|TRBJ2-2|TRBD2
CASGSPLAGSANTGELFF
TGTGCTAGTGGTTCACCACTAGCGGGCAGCGCGAACACCGGGGAGCTGTTTTTT
>.|TRBV29-1|TRBJ2-5|TRBD2
CSVQPGGGETQYF
TGCAGCGTCCAACCGGGGGGGGGAGAGACCCAGTACTTC
>.|TRBV7-2|TRBJ1-1|.
CASSLVFGTEAFF
TGTGCCAGCAGCTTAGTTTTCGGGACTGAAGCTTTCTTT
>.|TRBV5-8|TRBJ2-5|.
CASSFPVTPETQYF
TGTGCCAGCAGCTTCCCTGTTACCCCAGAGACCCAGTACTTC
>.|TRBV27|TRBJ1-5|.
CASSLRGGVGQPQHF
TGTGCCAGCAGTCTTCGGGGTGGCGTAGGTCAGCCCCAGCATTTT
>.|TRBV10-3|TRBJ2-7|.
CAISESGGPLSYEQYF
TGTGCCATCAGTGAGTCGGGGGGCCCTCTATCCTACGAGCAGTACTTC
>.|TRBV28|TRBJ2-7|.
CASSPVAGTYEQYF
TGTGCCAGCAGTCCCGTTGCAGGTACCTACGAGCAGTACTTC
>.|TRBV18|TRBJ1-3|TRBD1
CASSPNRGGQNTIYF
TGTGCCAGCTCACCCAACAGGGGCGGACAAAACACCATATATTTT
>few|TRBV2|TRBJ2-5|.
CASLRAGALGETQYF
TGTGCCAGCCTCCGGGCAGGGGCACTGGGAGAGACCCAGTACTTC
>.|TRBV19|TRBJ2-5|.
CASSYRGGQGGETQYF
TGTGCCAGTAGCTACCGGGGCGGCCAAGGTGGGGAGACCCAGTACTTC
>.|TRBV14|TRBJ2-7|.
CASSRGGARTYEQYF
TGTGCCAGCAGCCGGGGGGGGGCCCGAACCTACGAGCAGTACTTC
>.|TRBV7-8|TRBJ2-2|.
CASSSLSWLSGTNTGELFF
TGTGCCAGCAGCTCCCTTAGTTGGCTCAGCGGGACAAACACCGGGGAGCTGTTTTTT
>.|TRBV4-3|TRBJ2-2|TRBD2
CASSQNLAGNTGELFF
TGCGCCAGCAGCCAAAATCTAGCGGGGAACACCGGGGAGCTGTTTTTT
>.|TRBV6-5|TRBJ2-7|.
CASSYYYEQYF
TGTGCCAGCAGTTACTACTACGAGCAGTACTTC
>.|TRBV5-1|TRBJ2-1|TRBD2
CASSSGLAGNNEQFF
TGCGCCAGCAGCTCGGGACTAGCGGGAAACAATGAGCAGTTCTTC
>.|TRBV7-2|TRBJ1-5|.
CASSLEAGLAQPQHF
TGTGCCAGCAGCTTAGAGGCAGGGCTCGCTCAGCCCCAGCATTTT
>.|TRBV5-4|TRBJ2-5|.
CASSLDQTGQETQYF
TGTGCCAGCAGCTTGGACCAAACAGGCCAAGAGACCCAGTACTTC
>.|TRBV7-3|TRBJ2-3|.
CASSLGSTDTQYF
TGTGCCAGCAGCTTAGGGAGCACAGATACGCAGTATTTT
>once|TRBV28|TRBJ2-3|.
CASSSPTDTQYF
TGTGCCAGCAGCTCCCCCACAGATACGCAGTATTTT
>.|TRBV14|TRBJ1-1|.
CASSRTMNTEAFF
TGTGCCAGCAGCCGCACAATGAACACTGAAGCTTTCTTT
>.|TRBV21-1|TRBJ2-5|.
CASSLKAGEGGTQYF
TGTGCCAGCAGTTTAAAAGCGGGAGAAGGTGGGACCCAGTACTTC
>.|TRBV19|TRBJ1-5|TRBD1
CASRGGGAGQPQHF
TGTGCCAGTAGGGGAGGGGGCGCCGGTCAGCCCCAGCATTTT
>.|TRBV6-4|TRBJ2-3|TRBD2
CASSQGTNALTDTQYF
TGTGCCAGCAGTCAAGGGACTAACGCTTTAACAGATACGCAGTATTTT
>.|TRBV28|TRBJ2-1|.
CASSLSGTNLIF
TGTGCCAGCAGTCTATCCGGGACCAATCTCATCTTC
>few|TRBV10-3|TRBJ1-1|.
CAISVGDTEAFF
TGTGCCATCTCGGTGGGGGACACTGAAGCTTTCTTT
>.|TRBV29-1|TRBJ2-3|.
CSVGWGGLADTQYF
TGCAGCGTTGGGTGGGGGGGCCTCGCAGATACGCAGTATTTT
>.|TRBV28|TRBJ2-6|.
CASRVQSSGANVLTF
TGTGCCAGCAGGGTGCAGAGCTCTGGGGCCAACGTCCTGACTTTC
>few|TRBV4-1|TRBJ1-3|.
CASSQAPGRSGNTIYF
TGCGCCAGCAGCCAAGCCCCGGGACGCTCTGGAAACACCATATATTTT
>.|TRBV4-1|TRBJ1-1|.
CASSPRTDSAGGPATEAFF
TGCGCCAGCAGCCCTCGTACGGACAGCGCGGGCGGGCCCGCCACTGAAGCTTTCTTT
>.|TRBV7-3|TRBJ1-1|.
CASSSPGGPNTEAFF
TGTGCCAGCAGCTCGCCGGGAGGACCTAACACTGAAGCTTTCTTT
>.|TRBV10-3|TRBJ2-5|TRBD1
CAIGVGQPLQETQYF
TGTGCCATCGGGGTGGGACAGCCTCTACAAGAGACCCAGTACTTC
>.|TRBV5-1|TRBJ1-1|.
CASSLGSGKGNTEAFF
TGCGCCAGCAGCTTGGGTTCGGGGAAAGGGAACACTGAAGCTTTCTTT
>.|TRBV7-8|TRBJ1-1|.
CASSSPGVTGSSPEAFF
TGTGCCAGCAGCTCACCGGGGGTAACAGGGAGTTCCCCTGAAGCTTTCTTT
>.|TRBV7-8|TRBJ1-2|.
CASSPRDRYGYTF
TGTGCCAGCAGCCCGCGGGACCGCTATGGCTACACCTTC
>.|TRBV2|TRBJ2-1|TRBD2
CASSGLSGSLSEQFF
TGTGCCAGCAGTGGACTTAGCGGGAGTTTGAGTGAGCAGTTCTTC
>.|TRBV7-2|TRBJ2-7|.
CASSLASVPREQYF
TGTGCCAGCAGCTTAGCGTCGGTGCCGCGCGAGCAGTACTTC
>.|TRBV15|TRBJ2-4|.
CATSRQGSMNIQYF
TGTGCCACCAGCAGACAGGGTAGTATGAACATTCAGTACTTC
>.|TRBV18|TRBJ2-3|.
CASSLEADSTDTQYF
TGTGCCAGCTCCTTGGAGGCGGATAGCACAGATACGCAGTATTTT
>few|TRBV11-1|TRBJ2-2|.
CASSFSLGELFF
TGTGCCAGCAGCTTTAGTCTCGGGGAGCTGTTTTTT
>.|TRBV7-9|TRBJ1-4|.
CASSTYRATNEKLFF
TGTGCCAGCAGCACATACAGAGCAACTAATGAAAAACTGTTTTTT
>.|TRBV7-9|TRBJ2-1|.
CASSLGGRANEQFF
TGTGCCAGCAGCTTAGGAGGACGGGCCAATGAGCAGTTCTTC
>.|TRBV9|TRBJ2-1|.
CASSVDLYNEQFF
TGTGCCAGCAGCGTGGACCTCTACAATGAGCAGTTCTTC
>.|TRBV4-1|TRBJ2-1|TRBD2
CASSLRLAGEHNEQFF
TGCGCCAGCAGCCTAAGGCTAGCGGGGGAACACAATGAGCAGTTCTTC
>.|TRBV7-2|TRBJ2-3|.
CASTPLGNPDTQYF
TGTGCCAGCACCCCTTTGGGCAACCCAGATACGCAGTATTTT
>.|TRBV4-2|TRBJ2-7|TRBD2
CASSRERGTYEQYF
TGTGCCAGCAGCCGTGAGCGGGGAACCTACGAGCAGTACTTC
>.|TRBV7-2|TRBJ1-2|.
CASSQGVGRGYTF
TGTGCCAGCAGCCAAGGGGTGGGTCGAGGCTACACCTTC
>few|TRBV6-1|TRBJ1-2|.
CASTEWGGGYTF
TGTGCCAGCACCGAGTGGGGTGGTGGCTACACCTTC
>.|TRBV7-2|TRBJ2-5|TRBD1
CASSARQGGWETQYF
TGTGCCAGCAGCGCGCGACAGGGTGGTTGGGAGACCCAGTACTTC
>once|TRBV18|TRBJ2-7|.
CASSPSRDYEQYF
TGTGCCAGCTCACCTTCCAGAGACTACGAGCAGTACTTC